This T cell receptor (beta chain) appears in the sequencing data of a study of blood T cell repertoires in COVID-19. Recruitment covered about 25 US areas and drew participants whose ages spanned roughly 18 to 95 years. Source study methods: How many nucleated cells were present was estimated from reference gene primer amplification. Repertoires were generated with immunoSEQ multiplex PCR, while TCRdb's copy carries only in-frame clones and drops some. V and J calls and clone size come straight from that table; D and trimming were deduced from the DNA. The data contain some 290,000 clones, roughly 90% of them singletons. J lost 0 bases, V lost 4 bases, and 4 bases had no gene match. CDR3 length: 16 residues. The V gene's germline CDR1 is LGHDT and CDR2 YNNKEL (reference sequence).

Sequencing used PBMCs or T cells enriched from blood (not recorded which). The TCR sequence derives from a woman under 40 who had been exposed to COVID-19. This chain links TRBV3-1 (or the pseudogene TRBV3-2) with TRBJ1-5; 9 bases fit TRBD1. In DNA form, the CDR3 reads TGTGCCAGCAGCCTTACAGGGGGCACTAGCAATCAGCCCCAGCATTTT. The encoded protein is CASSLTGGTSNQPQHF.